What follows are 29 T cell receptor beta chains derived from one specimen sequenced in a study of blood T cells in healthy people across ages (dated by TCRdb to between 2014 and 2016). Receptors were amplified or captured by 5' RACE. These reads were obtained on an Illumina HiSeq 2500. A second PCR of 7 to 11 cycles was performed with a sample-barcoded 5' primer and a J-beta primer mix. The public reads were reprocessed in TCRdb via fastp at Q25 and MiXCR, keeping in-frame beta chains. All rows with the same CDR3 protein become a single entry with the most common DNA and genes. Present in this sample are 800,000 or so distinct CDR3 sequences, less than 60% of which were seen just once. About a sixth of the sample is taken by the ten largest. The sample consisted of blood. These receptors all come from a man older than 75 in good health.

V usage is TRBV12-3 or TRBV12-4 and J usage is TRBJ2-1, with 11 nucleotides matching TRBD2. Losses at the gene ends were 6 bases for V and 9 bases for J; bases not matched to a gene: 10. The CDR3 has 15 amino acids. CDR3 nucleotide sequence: TGTGCCAGCAGCCCAATAGCGGGAGGGCCCTCTGAGCAGTTCTTC. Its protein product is CASSPIAGGPSEQFF.

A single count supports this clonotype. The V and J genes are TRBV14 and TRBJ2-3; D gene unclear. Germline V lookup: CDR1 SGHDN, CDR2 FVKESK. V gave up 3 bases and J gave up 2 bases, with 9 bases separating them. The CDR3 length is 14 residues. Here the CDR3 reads CASSQRMTTDTQYF. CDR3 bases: TGTGCCAGCAGCCAGCGAATGACCACAGATACGCAGTATTTT.

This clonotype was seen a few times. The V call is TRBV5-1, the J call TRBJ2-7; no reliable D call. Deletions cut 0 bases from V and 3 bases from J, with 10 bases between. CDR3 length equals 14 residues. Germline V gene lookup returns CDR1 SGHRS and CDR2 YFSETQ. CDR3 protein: CASSLGTVDYEQYF. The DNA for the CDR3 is TGCGCCAGCAGCTTGGGGACCGTTGACTACGAGCAGTACTTC.

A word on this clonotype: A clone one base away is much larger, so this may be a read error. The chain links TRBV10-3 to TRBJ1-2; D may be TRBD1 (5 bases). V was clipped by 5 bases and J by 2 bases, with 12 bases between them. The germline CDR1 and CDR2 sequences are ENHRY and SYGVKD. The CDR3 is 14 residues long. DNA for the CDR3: TGTGCCATCAGTCCGGGACGGGGGAACTATGGCTACACCTTC. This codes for CAISPGRGNYGYTF.

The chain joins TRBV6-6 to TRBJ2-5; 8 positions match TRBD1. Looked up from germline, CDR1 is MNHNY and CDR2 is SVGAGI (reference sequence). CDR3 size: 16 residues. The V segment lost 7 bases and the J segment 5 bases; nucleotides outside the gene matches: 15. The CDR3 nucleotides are TGTGCCAGCACTTCGGACAGGGTTAGATTCGAGGAGACCCAGTACTTC. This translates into CASTSDRVRFEETQYF.

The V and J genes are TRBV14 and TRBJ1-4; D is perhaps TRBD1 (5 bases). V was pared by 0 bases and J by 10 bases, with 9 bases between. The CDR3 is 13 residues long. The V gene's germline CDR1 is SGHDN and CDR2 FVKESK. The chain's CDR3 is CASSQDIGGKLFF. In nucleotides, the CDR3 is TGTGCCAGCAGCCAAGATATTGGGGGAAAACTGTTTTTT.

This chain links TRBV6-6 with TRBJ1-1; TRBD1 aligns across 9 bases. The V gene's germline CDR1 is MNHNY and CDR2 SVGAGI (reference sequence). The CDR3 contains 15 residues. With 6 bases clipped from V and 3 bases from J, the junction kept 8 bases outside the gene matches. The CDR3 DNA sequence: TGTGCCAGCAGGGCCACAGGGGGCAGGGACACTGAAGCTTTCTTT. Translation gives CASRATGGRDTEAFF.

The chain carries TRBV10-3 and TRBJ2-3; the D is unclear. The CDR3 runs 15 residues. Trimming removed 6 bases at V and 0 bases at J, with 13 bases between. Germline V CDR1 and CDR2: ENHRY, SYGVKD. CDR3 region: CAISLRVSSTDTQYF. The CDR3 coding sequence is TGTGCCATCAGCCTTCGGGTTTCTAGCACAGATACGCAGTATTTT.

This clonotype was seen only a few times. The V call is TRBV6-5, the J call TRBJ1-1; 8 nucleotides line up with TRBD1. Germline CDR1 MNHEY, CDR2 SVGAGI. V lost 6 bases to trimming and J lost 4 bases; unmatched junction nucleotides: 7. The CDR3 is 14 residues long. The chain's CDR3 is CASRRTGPGTEAFF. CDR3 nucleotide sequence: TGTGCCAGCAGACGGACAGGGCCGGGCACTGAAGCTTTCTTT.

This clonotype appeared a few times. In DNA form, the CDR3 reads TGTGCCAGCAGTTCCCCCAGGGTACGAGCGGAGACCCAGTACTTC. It specifies CASSSPRVRAETQYF. The rearrangement uses TRBV12-3 or TRBV12-4 and TRBJ2-5; tentatively, D is TRBD1 (5 bases). Trimming left V 4 bases short and J 5 bases short, with 17 bases between. This CDR3 is built from 15 residues.

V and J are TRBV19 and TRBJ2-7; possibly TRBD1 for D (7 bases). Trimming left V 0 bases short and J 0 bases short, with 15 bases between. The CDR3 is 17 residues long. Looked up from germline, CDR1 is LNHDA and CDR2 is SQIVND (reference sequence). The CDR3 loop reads CASSIDGRTGNSYEQYF. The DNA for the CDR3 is TGTGCCAGTAGTATAGATGGGAGGACAGGAAACTCCTACGAGCAGTACTTC. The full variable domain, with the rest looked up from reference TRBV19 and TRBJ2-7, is DGGITQSPKYLFRKEGQNVTLSCEQNLNHDAMYWYRQDPGQGLRLIYYSQIVNDFQKGDIAEGYSVSREKKESFPLTVTSAQKNPTAFYLCASSIDGRTGNSYEQYFGPGTRLTVT.

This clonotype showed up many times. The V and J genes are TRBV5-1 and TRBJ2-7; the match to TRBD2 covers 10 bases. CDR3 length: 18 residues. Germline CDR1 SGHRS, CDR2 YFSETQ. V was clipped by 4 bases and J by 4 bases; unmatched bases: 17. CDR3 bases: TGCGCCAGCAGCACGGGACAAAGAGGAGCGGGAGGGCAATACGAGCAGTACTTC. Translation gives CASSTGQRGAGGQYEQYF.

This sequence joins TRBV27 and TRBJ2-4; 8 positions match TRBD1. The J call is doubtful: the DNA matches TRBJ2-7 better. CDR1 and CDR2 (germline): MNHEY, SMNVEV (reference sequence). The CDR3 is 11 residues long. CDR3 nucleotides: TGTGCCACACAGGGGGTCTACGAGCAGTACTTC. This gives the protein CATQGVYEQYF.

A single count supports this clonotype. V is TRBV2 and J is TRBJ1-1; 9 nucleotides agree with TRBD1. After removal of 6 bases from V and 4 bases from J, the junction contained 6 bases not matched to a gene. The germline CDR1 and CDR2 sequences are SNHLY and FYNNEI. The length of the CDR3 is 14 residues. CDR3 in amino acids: CASRSSTGGTEAFF. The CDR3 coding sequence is TGTGCCAGCAGAAGTTCGACAGGGGGCACTGAAGCTTTCTTT.

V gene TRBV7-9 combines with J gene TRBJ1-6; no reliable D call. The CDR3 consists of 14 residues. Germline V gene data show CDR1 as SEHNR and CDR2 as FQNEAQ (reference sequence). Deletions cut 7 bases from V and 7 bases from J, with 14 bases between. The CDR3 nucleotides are TGTGCCAGCAACCACCAAGGAGCAAATTCACCCCTCCACTTT. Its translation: CASNHQGANSPLHF.

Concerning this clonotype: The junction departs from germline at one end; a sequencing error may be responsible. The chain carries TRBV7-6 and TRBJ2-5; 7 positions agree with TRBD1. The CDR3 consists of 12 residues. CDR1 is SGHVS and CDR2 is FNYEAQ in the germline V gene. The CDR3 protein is CASSTGLETQYF. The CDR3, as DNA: TGTGCCAGCTCGACAGGGCTGGAGACCCAGTATTTC.

The CDR3 region is CSVDSGGDYNEQFF. The CDR3 region has the DNA TGCAGCGTTGATAGCGGGGGAGATTACAATGAGCAGTTCTTC. This sequence joins TRBV29-1 and TRBJ2-1; 9 nucleotides align to TRBD2. Trimming cost V 3 bases and J 4 bases; bases outside gene matches: 4. The CDR3 sequence is 14 residues long. Germline lookup yields CDR1 SQVTM and CDR2 ANQGSEA.

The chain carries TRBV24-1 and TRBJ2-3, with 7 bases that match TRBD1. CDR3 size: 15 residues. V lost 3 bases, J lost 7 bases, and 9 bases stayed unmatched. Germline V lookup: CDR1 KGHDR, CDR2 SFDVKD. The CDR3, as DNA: TGTGCCACCAGTGATGTCCGACAGGGCGCGTATACGCAGTATTTT. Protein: CATSDVRQGAYTQYF.

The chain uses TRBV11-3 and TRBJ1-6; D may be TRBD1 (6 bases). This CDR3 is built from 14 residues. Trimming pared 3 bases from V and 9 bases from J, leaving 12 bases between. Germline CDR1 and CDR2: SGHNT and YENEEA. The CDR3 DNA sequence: TGTGCCAGCAGCTTGCGGGGGCCGGCTTCACCCCTCCACTTT. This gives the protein CASSLRGPASPLHF.

The CDR3 DNA sequence: TGTGCCAGCAGCCCCGTGCAAGCTAGCACAGATACGCAGTATTTT. Translation gives CASSPVQASTDTQYF. V is TRBV6-6 and J is TRBJ2-3; D gene ambiguous. The CDR3 length is 15 residues. Per germline, CDR1 MNHNY and CDR2 SVGAGI (reference sequence). Trimming pared 6 bases from V and 0 bases from J, leaving 13 bases between.

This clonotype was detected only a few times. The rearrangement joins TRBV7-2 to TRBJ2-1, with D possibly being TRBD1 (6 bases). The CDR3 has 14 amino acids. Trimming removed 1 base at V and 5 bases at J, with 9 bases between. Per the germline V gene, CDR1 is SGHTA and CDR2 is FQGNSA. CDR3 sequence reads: CASSLVTGNNEQFF. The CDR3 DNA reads TGTGCCAGCAGCTTAGTAACAGGGAACAATGAGCAGTTCTTC.

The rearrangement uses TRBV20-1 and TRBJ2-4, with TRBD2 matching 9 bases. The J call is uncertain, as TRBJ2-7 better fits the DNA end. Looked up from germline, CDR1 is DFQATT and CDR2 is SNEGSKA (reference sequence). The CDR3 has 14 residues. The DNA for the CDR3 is TGCAGTGCTCGACCGGGACTAGCAGTTGACGAGCAGTACTTC. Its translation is CSARPGLAVDEQYF.

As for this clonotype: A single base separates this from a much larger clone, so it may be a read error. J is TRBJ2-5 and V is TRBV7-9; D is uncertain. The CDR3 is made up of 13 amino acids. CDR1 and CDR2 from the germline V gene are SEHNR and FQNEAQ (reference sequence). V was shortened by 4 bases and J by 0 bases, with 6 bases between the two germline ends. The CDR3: CASSWVDQETQYF. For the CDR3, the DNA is TGTGCCAGCAGCTGGGTCGACCAAGAGACCCAGTACTTC.

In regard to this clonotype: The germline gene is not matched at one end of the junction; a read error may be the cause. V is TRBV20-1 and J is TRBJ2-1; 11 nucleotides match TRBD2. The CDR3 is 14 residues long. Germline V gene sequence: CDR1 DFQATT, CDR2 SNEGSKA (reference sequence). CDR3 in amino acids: CSATAGLADNEQFF. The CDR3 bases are TGCAGCGCTACGGCGGGACTAGCGGACAATGAGCAGTTCTTC.

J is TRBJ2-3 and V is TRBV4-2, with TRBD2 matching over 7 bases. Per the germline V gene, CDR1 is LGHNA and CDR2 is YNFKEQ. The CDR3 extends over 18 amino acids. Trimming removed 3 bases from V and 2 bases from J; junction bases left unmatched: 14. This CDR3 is CASSQARPTGTNTDTQYF. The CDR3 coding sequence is TGTGCCAGCAGCCAGGCTCGACCCACCGGGACTAACACAGATACGCAGTATTTT.

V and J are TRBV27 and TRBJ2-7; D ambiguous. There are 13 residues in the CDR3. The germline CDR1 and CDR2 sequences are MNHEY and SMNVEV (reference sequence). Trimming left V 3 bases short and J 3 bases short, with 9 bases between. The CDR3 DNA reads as TGTGCCAGCAGTTTTGGAAAGATCTACGAGCAGTACTTC. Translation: CASSFGKIYEQYF.

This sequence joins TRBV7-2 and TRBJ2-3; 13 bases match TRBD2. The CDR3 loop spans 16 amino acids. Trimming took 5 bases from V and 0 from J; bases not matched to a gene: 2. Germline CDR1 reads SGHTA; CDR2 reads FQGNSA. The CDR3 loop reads CASSQGLAGSTDTQYF. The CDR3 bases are TGTGCCAGCAGCCAGGGACTAGCGGGAAGCACAGATACGCAGTATTTT. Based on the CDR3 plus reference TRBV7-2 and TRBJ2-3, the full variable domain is GAGVSQSPSNKVTEKGKDVELRCDPISGHTALYWYRQSLGQGLEFLIYFQGNSAPDKSGLPSDRFSAERTGGSVSTLTIQRTQQEDSAVYLCASSQGLAGSTDTQYFGPGTRLTVL.

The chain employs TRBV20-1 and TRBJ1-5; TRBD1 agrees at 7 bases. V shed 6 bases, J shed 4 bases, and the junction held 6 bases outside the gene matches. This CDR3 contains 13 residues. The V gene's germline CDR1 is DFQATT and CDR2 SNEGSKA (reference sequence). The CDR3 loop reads CSAPMTGNQPQHF. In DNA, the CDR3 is TGCAGTGCCCCAATGACAGGGAATCAGCCCCAGCATTTT.

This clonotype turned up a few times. The CDR3 bases are TGTGCCAGCTCACGGGTCCGGGGCACAGATACGCAGTATTTT. This gives the protein CASSRVRGTDTQYF. The chain is built from TRBV18 and TRBJ2-3; D remains unclear. Trimming removed 4 bases from V and 1 base from J, with 9 bases in between. CDR1 KGHSH and CDR2 LQKENI come from the germline V gene. The CDR3 length is 14 residues.